Listed below are T cell receptor beta chains from one sample, sequenced in a study of prognosis after radiotherapy for stage I lung cancer. TCRdb fed the multiplex PCR reads into MiXCR, producing one record per CDR3 protein. The data hold more than 12,000 distinct CDR3 sequences, with around 29% observed a single time. Sequenced here: PBMCs, sampled before or after stereotactic body radiation therapy (not recorded which). These TCRs come from a donor over 45 with non-small cell lung cancer. Each CDR3 is given with its conserved first and last residue. The order of the fields is J gene, V gene, CDR3 protein.

>TRBJ2-2|TRBV7-9
CASSSRLAQNTGELFF
>TRBJ2-7|TRBV27
CVSRPGLPYEQYF
>TRBJ2-3|TRBV20-1
CSALPISGREFTDTQYF
>TRBJ2-2|TRBV5-1
CASSTPGGTGELFF
>TRBJ2-7|TRBV19
CASSITHSGYEQYF
>TRBJ2-7|TRBV25-1
CASSELSSRGEQYF
>TRBJ2-1|TRBV12-3/TRBV12-4
CASSFFTSGINEQFF
>TRBJ1-2|TRBV6-5
CASSSLSTEIIRGYTF
>TRBJ2-1|TRBV11-1
CASSLEYQFNEQFF
>TRBJ2-5|TRBV3-1
CASSQEFSKETQYF
>TRBJ2-1|TRBV20-1
CSARDQGFEQFF
>TRBJ2-1|TRBV7-9
CASSTRGRSSEQFF
>TRBJ2-5|TRBV5-5
CASSSRTAGETQYF
>TRBJ1-3|TRBV6-5
CASSFPPGQASGNTIYF
>TRBJ2-2|TRBV13
CASSAGRTGELFF
>TRBJ2-7|TRBV6-1
CARFRDRGYEQYF
>TRBJ2-3|TRBV20-1
CSALKGRFTDTQYF
>TRBJ2-5|TRBV28
CASSSSGQETQYF
>TRBJ1-2|TRBV20-1
CSASNPTGSNYGYTF
>TRBJ2-7|TRBV20-1
CSARVVRGTWYEQYF
>TRBJ1-1|TRBV18
CASSPPSRGNTEAFF
>TRBJ2-5|TRBV27
CASSPTQGMQETQYF
>TRBJ2-5|TRBV28
CASGQGRQETQYF
>TRBJ2-4|TRBV5-1
CASMEGGWVAKNIQYF
>TRBJ2-2|TRBV9
CASSVRTGTQNTGEPFF
>TRBJ2-1|TRBV24-1
CATRAGGPYNEQFF
>TRBJ1-2|TRBV20-1
CSAGLRDRVYGYTF
>TRBJ1-6|TRBV2
CASSADRGLSSPLHF
>TRBJ2-5|TRBV5-1
CASNAGGGQETQYF
>TRBJ2-2|TRBV19
CASSPPTGWAGELFF
>TRBJ2-5|TRBV20-1
CSASPEGETQYF
>TRBJ2-7|TRBV5-5
CASSLRLADTYEQYF
>TRBJ2-1|TRBV20-1
CSARDYRLGNNEQFF
>TRBJ1-5|TRBV6-1
CASISWTGNSNQPQHF
>TRBJ2-3|TRBV3-1
CASSSSGSTDTQYF
>TRBJ2-1|TRBV29-1
CSASNARTYNEQFF
>TRBJ2-7|TRBV20-1
CSARDLSHTTYEQYF
>TRBJ2-7|TRBV19
CASSIDHRTGSSYEQYF
>TRBJ2-2|TRBV6-2/TRBV6-3
CATGSGSLVYTGELFF
>TRBJ2-1|TRBV5-1
CASSFSLAAEGEQFF
>TRBJ1-1|TRBV15
CATSRPTGGREAFF
>TRBJ1-2|TRBV20-1
CSARVGSPGGYGYTF
>TRBJ1-1|TRBV6-5
CASSWTGRFDTEASF
>TRBJ1-2|TRBV12-3/TRBV12-4
CASSLNAGINYGYTF
>TRBJ1-5|TRBV13
CASILSARDNQPQHF
>TRBJ1-1|TRBV12-3/TRBV12-4
CASSFLRGARDTEAFF
>TRBJ1-2|TRBV27
CASSFGRGGDYGYTF
>TRBJ2-5|TRBV5-1
CASSYVEETQYF
>TRBJ2-7|TRBV9
CASSVDQSSYEQYF
>TRBJ2-1|TRBV28
CAQLRTSGSSYNEQFF
>TRBJ2-7|TRBV20-1
CSASATSGRYEQYF
>TRBJ2-5|TRBV2
CASSEAWDSGRKETQYF
>TRBJ2-7|TRBV11-1
CASSSGRAVYEQYF